Reported below is one T cell receptor beta chain. The data stem from a study of blood T cell repertoires in COVID-19. The ends were cut back, 2 bases at V and 1 base at J, with 12 bases in the middle. The V gene's germline CDR1 is SGHDT and CDR2 YYEEEE. The length of the CDR3 is 15 residues. Clones were sequenced by immunoSEQ multiplex PCR, and TCRdb holds only the in-frame ones, with some missing. The sample contains about 430,000 clones, approximately 90% of which appear only once. Recovered status in Cohort 3 required two negative PCRs, clearance, or symptom resolution. The V and J genes are TRBV5-6 and TRBJ1-2; D possibly corresponds to TRBD1 (5 bases). The receptor was isolated from a man under 40 who had recovered from COVID-19. The specimen was PBMCs or T cells enriched from blood (not recorded which). Written as DNA, the CDR3 is TGTGCCAGCAGCTTTCTCGACAGCGATAACTATGGCTACACCTTC. It yields the protein CASSFLDSDNYGYTF.